The next 14 T cell receptor beta chains were all read from a single sample in a study of Graves' ophthalmopathy and Graves' hyperthyroidism. RNA transcripts served as template for amplifying TCR beta CDR3 sequences. After a first-round RT-PCR with HTBI primers, a second-round multiplex PCR was run. TCRdb re-analysed the multiplex PCR reads in MiXCR, keeping a single row per CDR3 protein. The table has roughly 610,000 distinct CDR3 sequences, 20% to 25% seen once. Material: peripheral blood. Receptors originate from a young woman with stable Graves' hyperthyroidism. Some clones in this sample may be carry-over from other donors' samples.

The table lists this clonotype with many counts. J is TRBJ2-7 and V is TRBV6-5, with D unresolved. The germline CDR1 and CDR2 sequences are MNHEY and SVGAGI. The length of the CDR3 is 14 residues. V gave up 0 bases and J gave up 2 bases, with 8 bases separating them. CDR3 amino acids: CASSYSTDTYEQYF. CDR3 sequence (DNA): TGTGCCAGCAGTTACTCGACTGATACCTACGAGCAGTACTTC.

This chain connects TRBV6-1 to TRBJ2-7; 12 nucleotides agree with TRBD2. CDR1 is MNHNS and CDR2 is SASEGT in the germline V gene. The CDR3 is 14 amino acids. J lost 2 bases, V lost 8 bases, and 4 bases had no gene match. The CDR3 region has the DNA TGTGCCAGCGGGAGGACTAGCGGGACCTACGAGCAGTACTTC. Its translation is CASGRTSGTYEQYF.

At least ten counts were recorded for this clonotype. The chain links TRBV4-2 to TRBJ1-2; 9 nucleotides align to TRBD1. V was clipped by 4 bases and J by 5 bases; unmatched bases: 14. This CDR3 has 17 residues. Germline-derived CDR1 and CDR2 are LGHNA and YNFKEQ. This CDR3 is CASSPDRGCSVGYGYTF. In DNA, the CDR3 is TGTGCCAGCAGCCCGGACAGGGGATGTTCGGTTGGTTATGGCTACACCTTC.

Only a few counts were recorded for this clonotype. J is TRBJ1-2 and V is TRBV27, with D possibly being TRBD1 (6 bases). The germline CDR1 and CDR2 sequences are MNHEY and SMNVEV (reference sequence). CDR3 length equals 16 residues. V was shortened by 0 bases and J by 2 bases, with 13 bases between the two germline ends. The CDR3 protein is CASSLSPGGGNYGYTF. CDR3 DNA: TGTGCCAGCAGTTTATCGCCTGGGGGGGGCAACTATGGCTACACCTTC.

This chain joins TRBV4-2 and TRBJ1-1; D gene ambiguous. The V end was cut by 1 base, the J end by 0 bases, with 9 bases between. This CDR3 is 15 amino acids long. Germline V gene sequence: CDR1 LGHNA, CDR2 YNFKEQ. This CDR3 reads CASSQAAPMNTEAFF. The CDR3 nucleotides are TGTGCCAGCAGCCAAGCGGCGCCTATGAACACTGAAGCTTTCTTT.

This clonotype was observed at least ten times. The V gene is TRBV27, the J gene TRBJ2-5, with TRBD1 identical over 8 bases. V dropped 3 bases and J dropped 5; count of bases not matched to a gene: 5. The length of the CDR3 is 14 residues. CDR1 and CDR2 from the germline V gene are MNHEY and SMNVEV (reference sequence). The DNA of the CDR3 is TGTGCCAGCAGTTTGTTGACAGGGGATGAGACCCAGTACTTC. It translates to CASSLLTGDETQYF.

Ten or more counts support this clonotype. The chain has TRBV13 and TRBJ2-7; TRBD2 agrees at 13 bases. Unmatched junction bases numbered 10, after V lost 3 bases and J lost 2 bases. From germline, CDR1 is PRHDT and CDR2 FYEKMQ (reference sequence). This CDR3 is 18 amino acids long. The CDR3 region is CASSFTLGLAGEAYEQYF. CDR3 bases: TGTGCCAGCAGCTTTACCTTAGGACTAGCGGGAGAGGCCTACGAGCAGTACTTC.

This clonotype was counted at least ten times. The gene calls are TRBV10-3 and TRBJ1-2, with D unclear. The CDR3 sequence is 15 residues long. The V end lost 0 bases, the J end lost 4 bases, and 12 bases lay between the germline ends. Germline values: CDR1 ENHRY, CDR2 SYGVKD. The chain's CDR3 is CAISESRGVAYGYTF. The DNA for the CDR3 is TGTGCCATCAGTGAGTCTCGTGGGGTGGCCTATGGCTACACCTTC.

The chain links TRBV6-1 to TRBJ1-1; maybe TRBD1 (5 bases). Trimming shortened V by 6 bases and J by 4 bases, and 24 bases separated the two germline ends. Germline values: CDR1 MNHNS, CDR2 SASEGT. CDR3 length: 17 residues. The CDR3 is CASSRHPGRGRGTEAFF. CDR3 nucleotide sequence: TGTGCCAGCAGCCGGCATCCAGGGAGAGGGAGGGGCACTGAAGCTTTCTTT.

The chain combines TRBV6-1 with TRBJ2-7; the match to TRBD2 covers 8 bases. V lost 7 bases, J lost 0 bases, and 8 bases stayed unmatched. Germline-derived CDR1 and CDR2 are MNHNS and SASEGT. The CDR3 spans 15 residues. In DNA, the CDR3 is TGTGCCAGCAAAAAACTAGCGGATAGCTCCTACGAGCAGTACTTC. It codes for CASKKLADSSYEQYF.

This clonotype was observed many times. The chain links TRBV27 to TRBJ2-7; D is perhaps TRBD1 or TRBD2 (5 bases each). This CDR3 spans 15 amino acids. Germline-derived CDR1 and CDR2 are MNHEY and SMNVEV (reference sequence). V shed 2 bases and J shed 0 bases, with 11 bases lying between them. DNA of the CDR3: TGTGCCAGCAGTTTAGGAGGACACGGCTCCTACGAGCAGTACTTC. Translation gives CASSLGGHGSYEQYF.

The rearrangement joins TRBV6-2 or TRBV6-3 to TRBJ2-7; a weak D match, TRBD1 (5 bases). The V end lost 5 bases, the J end lost 2 bases, and 10 bases lay between the germline ends. CDR1 MNHEY and CDR2 SVGEGT come from the germline V gene. The CDR3 spans 13 residues. CDR3 DNA: TGTGCCAGCAGTAAGGGCAGGGCCTACGAGCAGTACTTC. Its translation: CASSKGRAYEQYF.

This clonotype showed up many times. The chain recombines TRBV30 with TRBJ2-7, with no clear D. Trimming left V 2 bases short and J 3 bases short, with 11 bases between. This CDR3 has 13 amino acids. The V gene's germline CDR1 is GTSNPN and CDR2 SVGIG (reference sequence). The CDR3 DNA reads as TGTGCCTGGAGTCCCCCGGCCCACTACGAGCAGTACTTC. Translation gives CAWSPPAHYEQYF. Looking up the rest from reference TRBV30 and TRBJ2-7 gives the full variable domain: SQTIHQWPATLVQPVGSPLSLECTVEGTSNPNLYWYRQAAGRGLQLLFYSVGIGQISSEVPQNLSASRPQDRQFILSSKKLLLSDSGFYLCAWSPPAHYEQYFGPGTRLTVT.

At least ten counts were recorded for this clonotype. The chain uses TRBV7-2 and TRBJ1-3, with D tentatively TRBD1 (5 bases). The germline V gene encodes CDR1 SGHTA and CDR2 FQGNSA. V was cut by 5 bases and J by 0 bases, with 8 bases left in between. The CDR3 covers 14 residues. The CDR3 loop reads CASSRQTSGNTIYF. The CDR3 DNA reads as TGTGCCAGCAGCCGACAGACCTCTGGAAACACCATATATTTT. The full variable domain, rest sourced from reference TRBV7-2 and TRBJ1-3, is GAGVSQSPSNKVTEKGKDVELRCDPISGHTALYWYRQSLGQGLEFLIYFQGNSAPDKSGLPSDRFSAERTGGSVSTLTIQRTQQEDSAVYLCASSRQTSGNTIYFGEGSWLTVV.